The 21 T cell receptor beta chains below come from one sample, sequenced in a study of T cell changes during pregnancy in multiple sclerosis. Profiling relied on immunoSEQ multiplex PCR, and the TCRdb table lists in-frame clones only, not all of them. The repertoire holds about 84,000 clones, with about 93% as singletons. The input for sequencing was peripheral blood, taken in the second trimester of pregnancy. Receptor source: a female donor in good health, enrolled as a control in a pregnancy study.

The CDR3 bases are TGCAGCGTTGGAATCCTAGACAGCCTCTCTGGAAACACCATATATTTT. As protein: CSVGILDSLSGNTIYF. This chain joins TRBV29-1 and TRBJ1-3; D is possibly TRBD1 (5 bases). Germline assignment: CDR1 SQVTM and CDR2 ANQGSEA. V was clipped by 4 bases and J by 0 bases, with 16 bases between them. The CDR3 runs 16 residues.

The chain is built from TRBV6-5 and TRBJ1-4; D perhaps matches TRBD1 (6 bases). The CDR3 loop spans 13 amino acids. CDR1 is MNHEY, CDR2 SVGAGI, per germline. The germline V and J ends were trimmed by 6 bases and 6 bases, with 11 bases remaining between them. The CDR3 is CASSPQGYEKLFF. DNA for the CDR3: TGTGCCAGCAGCCCGCAGGGGTATGAAAAACTGTTTTTT.

The chain carries TRBV7-9 and TRBJ2-5; possible D gene TRBD2, 6 bases. Germline assignment: CDR1 SEHNR and CDR2 FQNEAQ (reference sequence). The CDR3 totals 15 residues. The germline V and J ends were trimmed by 5 bases and 2 bases, with 15 bases remaining between them. CDR3: CASSPRGWIQETQYF. CDR3 bases: TGTGCCAGCAGCCCCCGGGGGTGGATACAAGAGACCCAGTACTTC.

This chain joins TRBV4-1 and TRBJ1-1; D remains ambiguous. CDR1 is MGHRA, CDR2 YSYEKL, per germline. This CDR3 contains 15 residues. Trimming left V 5 bases short and J 1 base short, with 14 bases between. For the CDR3, the DNA is TGCGCCAGCAGCGCGTCACAGAGCTCGAACACTGAAGCTTTCTTT. It yields the protein CASSASQSSNTEAFF.

The V and J genes are TRBV14 and TRBJ2-1; 7 nucleotides match TRBD1. J lost 13 bases, V lost 1 base, and 16 bases had no gene match. This CDR3 contains 16 residues. Germline V gene sequence: CDR1 SGHDN, CDR2 FVKESK. For the CDR3, the DNA is TGTGCCAGCAGCCAAGTACCGCTTTTTTCAGGGGGTGACCAGTTCTTC. Its protein is CASSQVPLFSGGDQFF.

The gene calls are TRBV14 and TRBJ2-3, with no clear D. Trimming shortened V by 1 base and J by 6 bases, and 17 bases separated the two germline ends. There are 16 residues in the CDR3. Germline values: CDR1 SGHDN, CDR2 FVKESK. CDR3 in amino acids: CASSQGVRITWDTQYF. The CDR3 coding sequence is TGTGCCAGCAGCCAAGGAGTGAGGATTACGTGGGATACGCAGTATTTT.

The genes are TRBV10-3 and TRBJ2-7; tentatively, D is TRBD1 (7 bases). This CDR3 has 15 residues. The V gene's germline CDR1 is ENHRY and CDR2 SYGVKD. Between the trimmed V and J ends, which lost 8 bases and 3 bases, there was a span of 20 bases. The CDR3 sequence is CAILLTEGQHYEQYF. In nucleotides, the CDR3 is TGTGCCATCCTACTAACGGAGGGACAGCACTACGAGCAGTACTTC.

V usage is TRBV4-1 and J usage is TRBJ2-1, with 9 positions matching TRBD2. Germline V gene data show CDR1 as MGHRA and CDR2 as YSYEKL. The CDR3 spans 15 residues. J gave up 4 bases and V 4 bases, and 5 bases lay outside the gene matches. CDR3 sequence: CASSRSGSEYNEQFF. The CDR3 coding sequence is TGCGCCAGCAGCCGTAGCGGGAGTGAATACAATGAGCAGTTCTTC.

V and J are TRBV6-1 and TRBJ1-5; possibly TRBD1 for D (6 bases). Germline CDR1 MNHNS, CDR2 SASEGT. Trimming removed 7 bases from V and 1 base from J, with 14 bases in between. CDR3 length: 15 residues. The CDR3 coding sequence is TGTGCCAGCACCGAACAGGGTTTGAGCAATCAGCCCCAGCATTTT. Amino acids: CASTEQGLSNQPQHF.

V and J are TRBV5-1 and TRBJ1-4; 7 bases line up with TRBD1. CDR3 length: 17 amino acids. CDR1 and CDR2 (germline): SGHRS, YFSETQ. With V trimmed by 4 bases and J by 4 bases, 13 bases remained unmatched. CDR3 in amino acids: CASSRGVVGQFNEKLFF. The CDR3 region has the DNA TGCGCCAGCAGCCGAGGGGTGGTGGGACAGTTTAATGAAAAACTGTTTTTT.

This clone was seen just once. The rearrangement uses TRBV14 and TRBJ2-5, with TRBD2 matching over 8 bases. CDR3 length: 12 residues. V was pared by 1 base and J by 9 bases, with 1 base of the junction left unmatched. In germline, CDR1 is SGHDN, CDR2 FVKESK. CDR3 sequence reads: CASSQVGGAQYF. CDR3 coding DNA: TGTGCCAGCAGCCAAGTCGGGGGGGCCCAGTACTTC.

The chain combines TRBV19 with TRBJ2-7; 9 bases fit TRBD2. The ends lost 9 bases at V and 5 bases at J; junction bases unmatched: 14. CDR1 and CDR2 (germline): LNHDA, SQIVND (reference sequence). CDR3 length: 15 residues. CDR3 region: CASETRLAALDEQYF. The CDR3 DNA sequence: TGTGCCAGCGAGACGCGACTAGCGGCCCTTGACGAGCAGTACTTC.

The chain joins TRBV27 to TRBJ2-3, with 8 nucleotides matching TRBD2. The CDR3 loop spans 14 amino acids. J lost 1 base, V lost 6 bases, and 3 bases had no gene match. Germline CDR1 is MNHEY and CDR2 is SMNVEV (reference sequence). CDR3 sequence reads: CASRLAVGTDTQYF. The CDR3 nucleotides read TGTGCCAGCAGACTAGCGGTCGGCACAGATACGCAGTATTTT.

The chain is built from TRBV2 and TRBJ2-4; TRBD2 is a possible D gene (6 bases). Trimming took off 8 bases at V and 1 base at J, with 18 bases between the two ends. This CDR3 has 16 residues. Germline V gives CDR1 SNHLY, CDR2 FYNNEI. The CDR3 DNA is TGTGCCAGCGGGGGAGGTGGCGGGTACGCCAAAAACATTCAGTACTTC. Amino acids: CASGGGGGYAKNIQYF.

CDR3: CASSLSTSIHTSFGANVLTF. The CDR3 nucleotides read TGTGCCAGCAGTTTATCGACATCAATACATACTAGCTTTGGGGCCAACGTCCTGACTTTC. V and J are TRBV27 and TRBJ2-6; D is perhaps TRBD2 (6 bases). Per germline, CDR1 MNHEY and CDR2 SMNVEV (reference sequence). The CDR3 loop spans 20 amino acids. Trimming left V 0 bases short and J 3 bases short, with 21 bases between.

This clone is a singleton in its sample. The rearrangement links TRBV27 to TRBJ2-2; D may be TRBD2 (6 bases). There are 15 residues in the CDR3. CDR1 and CDR2 (germline): MNHEY, SMNVEV (reference sequence). The V gene lost 3 bases and the J gene lost 8 bases, with 16 bases spanning the gap. In DNA form, the CDR3 reads TGTGCCAGCAGTTTCCGGGACTTAAGGGCGGGGGAGCTGTTTTTT. It translates to CASSFRDLRAGELFF.

The genes are TRBV2 and TRBJ2-1, with 7 bases fitting TRBD2. V lost 6 bases to trimming and J lost 4 bases; unmatched junction nucleotides: 9. There are 15 residues in the CDR3. Germline loops: CDR1 SNHLY, CDR2 FYNNEI. The CDR3 reads CASSVSSGSYNEQFF. The CDR3 DNA is TGTGCCAGCAGCGTGTCTAGCGGATCTTACAATGAGCAGTTCTTC. Complete variable domain (other parts from reference TRBV2 and TRBJ2-1): EPEVTQTPSHQVTQMGQEVILRCVPISNHLYFYWYRQILGQKVEFLVSFYNNEISEKSEIFDDQFSVERPDGSNFTLKIRSTKLEDSAMYFCASSVSSGSYNEQFFGPGTRLTVL.

The V gene is TRBV23-1, the J gene TRBJ2-6, with TRBD1 as a possible D gene (5 bases). TRBV23-1 is given ORF status, its function remaining uncertain. Between the trimmed V and J ends, which lost 0 bases and 2 bases, there was a span of 8 bases. The CDR3 has 16 amino acids. CDR3 nucleotide sequence: TGCGCCAGCAGTCAATCACAGACAGCTGGGGCCAACGTCCTGACTTTC. It translates to CASSQSQTAGANVLTF.

The rearrangement uses TRBV6-1 and TRBJ2-5; TRBD2 is a possible D gene (6 bases). The CDR3 totals 12 residues. CDR1 MNHNS and CDR2 SASEGT come from the germline V gene. V was pared by 10 bases and J by 14 bases, with 23 bases between. CDR3 residues: CATERRTNPPYF. For the CDR3, the DNA is TGTGCCACTGAGCGGCGGACTAACCCTCCTTACTTC.

The V and J genes are TRBV9 and TRBJ2-2, with TRBD2 as a possible D gene (5 bases). The V gene lost 3 bases and the J gene lost 1 base, with 7 bases spanning the gap. Germline values: CDR1 SGDLS, CDR2 YYNGEE. The CDR3 length is 14 residues. The CDR3 coding sequence is TGTGCCAGCAGCGCCGGGGTGAACACCGGGGAGCTGTTTTTT. Translation gives CASSAGVNTGELFF.

The V call is TRBV19, the J call TRBJ1-1; TRBD1 matches 7 bases. In germline, CDR1 is LNHDA, CDR2 SQIVND (reference sequence). The CDR3 totals 14 residues. With V trimmed by 6 bases and J by 0 bases, 4 bases remained unmatched. For the CDR3, the DNA is TGTGCCAGTAGCCACAGGGGAATGAACACTGAAGCTTTCTTT. Protein sequence: CASSHRGMNTEAFF. Full variable domain (missing parts from reference TRBV19 and TRBJ1-1): DGGITQSPKYLFRKEGQNVTLSCEQNLNHDAMYWYRQDPGQGLRLIYYSQIVNDFQKGDIAEGYSVSREKKESFPLTVTSAQKNPTAFYLCASSHRGMNTEAFFGQGTRLTVV.